Listed below are T cell receptor beta chains from one sample, sequenced in a study of blood T cell repertoires in COVID-19. Assay: immunoSEQ multiplex PCR; the TCRdb copy retains only in-frame clones and omits some. Here the sample spans 200,000 to 250,000 clones, about 82% being singletons. The source material was peripheral blood. The receptors stem from a woman of 80 years or more with acute or convalescent COVID-19. Each CDR3 is given with its conserved first and last residue. Each record gives: clone size, D gene, J gene, V gene, CDR3 DNA, CDR3 protein. The D gene is left open where the match is weak. Size is omitted from some rows. Given values are once, few, many or a class for expanded clones.

once | TRBD1 | TRBJ1-1 | TRBV19 | TGTGCCAGTAGTATACGACAGGGCGCGAACACTGAAGCTTTCTTT | CASSIRQGANTEAFF
NA | NA | TRBJ2-3 | TRBV7-2 | TGTGCCAGCAGCTTAGTTGGGGGCTGGGATACGCAGTATTTT | CASSLVGGWDTQYF
once | TRBD2 | TRBJ2-7 | TRBV11-3 | TGTGCCAGCAGCTCGGGACTAGCGACTACCTACGAGCAGTACTTC | CASSSGLATTYEQYF
NA | NA | TRBJ1-6 | TRBV12-2 | TGTGCAAGTCGCTTAGCGAGGACAGGGAACAGCTCCTATAATTCACCCCTCCACTTT | CASRLARTGNSSYNSPLHF
few | NA | TRBJ1-2 | TRBV4-2 | TGTGCCAGCAGCCAAGATCGGTTCAGCGGGGGGAGCTATGGCTACACCTTC | CASSQDRFSGGSYGYTF
NA | NA | TRBJ1-2 | TRBV4-3 | TGCGCCAGCAGCCAGCCGGGGTCCTATGGCTACACCTTC | CASSQPGSYGYTF
NA | NA | TRBJ1-6 | TRBV7-6 | TGTGCCAGCAGCTTAGCCAGGGGCTCAAATTCACCCCTCCACTTT | CASSLARGSNSPLHF
NA | NA | TRBJ1-1 | TRBV6-2/TRBV6-3 | TGTGCCAGCAGTACGGGGCAGGGGACTGAAGCTTTCTTT | CASSTGQGTEAFF
NA | TRBD1 | TRBJ1-4 | TRBV3-1/TRBV3-2 | TGTGCCAGCAGCCAAGGGGACAGGGGTAGAGAAAAACTGTTTTTT | CASSQGDRGREKLFF
NA | TRBD1 | TRBJ1-2 | TRBV23-1 | TGCGCCAGCAGTCAACGGACAGGGGTCAGCTACACCTTC | CASSQRTGVSYTF
NA | TRBD2 | TRBJ2-1 | TRBV18 | TGTGCCAGCTCAAAGGAAAGCGGGAGATGGAATGAGCAGTTCTTC | CASSKESGRWNEQFF
NA | NA | TRBJ1-3 | TRBV19 | TGTGCCAGTAGTATAGATCACGGGTCCAGTGGAAACACCATATATTTT | CASSIDHGSSGNTIYF
NA | NA | TRBJ2-3 | TRBV5-1 | TGCGCCAGCAGCTTGGGTCTCCGGGATACGCAGTATTTT | CASSLGLRDTQYF
NA | TRBD2 | TRBJ2-3 | TRBV3-1/TRBV3-2 | TGTGCCAGCAGCCAAGCAAGCGGGGGGGCACAGGGCACAGATACGCAGTATTTT | CASSQASGGAQGTDTQYF
NA | NA | TRBJ1-4 | TRBV6-8 | TGTGCCAGCAGCTGGACACCAACTAATGAAAAACTGTTTTTT | CASSWTPTNEKLFF
NA | NA | TRBJ1-2 | TRBV7-2 | TGTGCCAGCACCTTGCCCCAGGGGTACTATGGCTACACCTTC | CASTLPQGYYGYTF
NA | TRBD2 | TRBJ2-7 | TRBV19 | TGTGCCAGTAGTATTGACCCGCCTAGCGGGAGCCACTACGAGCAGTACTTC | CASSIDPPSGSHYEQYF
NA | TRBD1 | TRBJ2-7 | TRBV27 | TGTGCCAGCAGGAGACAGGGCCTATTCTACGAGCAGTACTTC | CASRRQGLFYEQYF
few | TRBD1 | TRBJ1-5 | TRBV28 | TGTGCCAGCAGACGACAGGGTGTCAGCAATCAGCCCCAGCATTTT | CASRRQGVSNQPQHF
NA | NA | TRBJ1-1 | TRBV3-1/TRBV3-2 | TGTGCCAGCAGCCAAGTTTTAAACACTGAAGCTTTCTTT | CASSQVLNTEAFF
few | NA | TRBJ1-1 | TRBV3-1/TRBV3-2 | TGTGCCAGCAGCCAAGGAGTAGCTGAAGCTTTCTTT | CASSQGVAEAFF
NA | NA | TRBJ2-3 | TRBV15 | TGTGCCACTGCGCTAGGGGGGGCAGATACGCAGTATTTT | CATALGGADTQYF
NA | TRBD2 | TRBJ2-1 | TRBV29-1 | TGCAGCGTTTCATGGCGGGAGTTGGCCGGTGAGCAGTTCTTC | CSVSWRELAGEQFF
NA | NA | TRBJ1-2 | TRBV6-5 | TGTGCCAACGGGCCCCAAGGGAGCTATGGCTACACCTTC | CANGPQGSYGYTF
NA | NA | TRBJ1-1 | TRBV5-1 | TGCGCCAGCAGCTTAGCAGGGTGGAACACTGAAGCTTTCTTT | CASSLAGWNTEAFF
NA | NA | TRBJ2-7 | TRBV28 | TGTGCCAGCAGTCCACCCCAGGACTACGAGCAGTACTTC | CASSPPQDYEQYF
once | NA | TRBJ1-5 | TRBV12-3/TRBV12-4 | TGTGCCAGCAGTTTCGGGACTAATCAGCCCCAGCATTTT | CASSFGTNQPQHF
few | NA | TRBJ2-2 | TRBV5-6 | TGTGCCAGCAGCTTGGCCCTAGGGGATTCCGGGGAGCTGTTTTTT | CASSLALGDSGELFF
NA | NA | TRBJ2-7 | TRBV28 | TGTGCCAGCAGTTTAAACTTGGGCTTCTCCTACGAGCAGTACTTC | CASSLNLGFSYEQYF
NA | NA | TRBJ1-2 | TRBV19 | TGTGCCAGTAGTACCCAGCTATCATGGACAGCTTCTAACTATGGCTACACCTTC | CASSTQLSWTASNYGYTF
NA | NA | TRBJ1-5 | TRBV19 | TGTGCCAGTAGTATAGTAGGGGGGGAGGGTAATCAGCCCCAGCATTTT | CASSIVGGEGNQPQHF
NA | NA | TRBJ1-5 | TRBV19 | TGTGCCAGTAGTTCCCTCGGCACTAGGAGCAATCAGCCCCAGCATTTT | CASSSLGTRSNQPQHF
NA | TRBD2 | TRBJ2-5 | TRBV6-2/TRBV6-3 | TGTGCCAGCAGTACTAGCGGGGGAAGTCAAGAGACCCAGTACTTC | CASSTSGGSQETQYF
NA | TRBD2 | TRBJ2-1 | TRBV11-2 | TGTGCCAGCAGCTTAGATGGGACTAGTTTGCATGAGCAGTTCTTC | CASSLDGTSLHEQFF
NA | NA | TRBJ2-7 | TRBV7-2 | TGTGCCAGCAGCCGAGACATTTACTACGAGCAGTACTTC | CASSRDIYYEQYF
NA | TRBD1 | TRBJ2-3 | TRBV7-3 | TGTGCCAGCAGTATGGGACAGGGGACAGATACGCAGTATTTT | CASSMGQGTDTQYF